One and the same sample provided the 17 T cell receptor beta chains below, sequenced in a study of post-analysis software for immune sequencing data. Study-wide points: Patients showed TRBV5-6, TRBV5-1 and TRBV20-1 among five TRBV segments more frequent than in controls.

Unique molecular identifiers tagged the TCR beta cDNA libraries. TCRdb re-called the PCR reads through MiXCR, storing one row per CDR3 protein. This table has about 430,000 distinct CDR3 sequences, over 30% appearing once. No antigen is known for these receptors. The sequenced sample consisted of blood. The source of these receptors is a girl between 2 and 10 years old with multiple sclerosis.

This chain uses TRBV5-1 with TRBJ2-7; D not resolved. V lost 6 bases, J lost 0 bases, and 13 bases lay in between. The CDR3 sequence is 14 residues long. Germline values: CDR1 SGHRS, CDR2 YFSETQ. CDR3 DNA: TGCGCCAGCAACTTCGAATCTAACTCCTACGAGCAGTACTTC. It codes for CASNFESNSYEQYF.

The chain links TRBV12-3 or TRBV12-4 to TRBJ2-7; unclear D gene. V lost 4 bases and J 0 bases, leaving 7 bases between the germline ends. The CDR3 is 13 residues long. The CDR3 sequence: CASSSHSSYEQYF. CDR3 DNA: TGTGCCAGCAGTTCTCACAGCTCCTACGAGCAGTACTTC.

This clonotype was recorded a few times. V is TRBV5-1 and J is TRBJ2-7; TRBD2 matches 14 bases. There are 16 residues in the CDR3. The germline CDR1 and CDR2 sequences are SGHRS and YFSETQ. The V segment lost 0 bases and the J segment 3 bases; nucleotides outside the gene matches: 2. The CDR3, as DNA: TGCGCCAGCAGCTTGGCCGGGACTAGCGGGAGCTACGAGCAGTACTTC. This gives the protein CASSLAGTSGSYEQYF.

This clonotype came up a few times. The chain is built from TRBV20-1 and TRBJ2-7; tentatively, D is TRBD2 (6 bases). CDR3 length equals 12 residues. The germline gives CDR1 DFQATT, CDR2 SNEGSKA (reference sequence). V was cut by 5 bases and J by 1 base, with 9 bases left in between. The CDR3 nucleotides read TGCAGTGCTCGGGACTGGTCCTACGAGCAGTACTTC. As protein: CSARDWSYEQYF.

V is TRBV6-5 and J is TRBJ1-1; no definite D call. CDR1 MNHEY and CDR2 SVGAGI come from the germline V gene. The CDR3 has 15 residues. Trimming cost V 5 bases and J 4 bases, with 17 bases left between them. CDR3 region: CASSTNKAFRTEAFF. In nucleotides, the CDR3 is TGTGCCAGCAGTACCAATAAGGCGTTTCGCACTGAAGCTTTCTTT.

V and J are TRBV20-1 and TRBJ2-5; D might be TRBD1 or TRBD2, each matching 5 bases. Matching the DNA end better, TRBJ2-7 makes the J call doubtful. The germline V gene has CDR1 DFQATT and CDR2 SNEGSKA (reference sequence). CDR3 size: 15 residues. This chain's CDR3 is CSAKNRDGSFYEQYF. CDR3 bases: TGCAGTGCTAAGAACCGGGACGGTTCCTTCTACGAGCAGTACTTC.

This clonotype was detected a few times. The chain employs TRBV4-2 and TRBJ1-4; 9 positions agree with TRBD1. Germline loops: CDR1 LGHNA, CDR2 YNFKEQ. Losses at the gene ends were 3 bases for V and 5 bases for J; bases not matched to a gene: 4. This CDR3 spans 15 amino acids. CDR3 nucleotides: TGTGCCAGCAGCCACCCCGGGACAGGGAATGAAAAACTGTTTTTT. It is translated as CASSHPGTGNEKLFF.

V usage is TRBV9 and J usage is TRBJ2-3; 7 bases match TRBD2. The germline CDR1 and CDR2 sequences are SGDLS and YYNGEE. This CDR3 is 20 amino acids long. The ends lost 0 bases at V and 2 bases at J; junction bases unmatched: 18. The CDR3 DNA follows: TGTGCCAGCAGCGTAGCCACTATAACGCGGGGGAGGCCCTACACAGATACGCAGTATTTT. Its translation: CASSVATITRGRPYTDTQYF.

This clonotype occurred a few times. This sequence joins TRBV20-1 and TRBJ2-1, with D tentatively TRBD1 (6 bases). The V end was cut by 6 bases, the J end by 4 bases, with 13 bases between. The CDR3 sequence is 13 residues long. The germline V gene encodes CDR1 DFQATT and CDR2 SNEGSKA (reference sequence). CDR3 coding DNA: TGCAGTGCGCCAGGACAGTCTTACAATGAGCAGTTCTTC. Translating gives CSAPGQSYNEQFF.

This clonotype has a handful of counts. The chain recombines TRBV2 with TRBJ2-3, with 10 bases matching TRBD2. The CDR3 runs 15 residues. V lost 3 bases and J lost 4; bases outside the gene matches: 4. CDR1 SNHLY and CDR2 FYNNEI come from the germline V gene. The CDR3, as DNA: TGTGCCAGCAGTGAGATGACTAGCGGGTCAGATACGCAGTATTTT. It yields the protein CASSEMTSGSDTQYF.

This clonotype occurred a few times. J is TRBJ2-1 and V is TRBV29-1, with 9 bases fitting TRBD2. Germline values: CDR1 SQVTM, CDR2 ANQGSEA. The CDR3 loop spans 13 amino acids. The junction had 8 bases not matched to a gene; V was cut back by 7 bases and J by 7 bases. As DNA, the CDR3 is TGCAGCGGGCCGGCTAGCGGGACTAATGAGCAGTTCTTC. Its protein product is CSGPASGTNEQFF.

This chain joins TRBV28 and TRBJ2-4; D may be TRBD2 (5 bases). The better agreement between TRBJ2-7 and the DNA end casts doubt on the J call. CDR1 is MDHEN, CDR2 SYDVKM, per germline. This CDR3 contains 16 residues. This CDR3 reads CASSSLPAGERGEQYF. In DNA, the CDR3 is TGTGCCAGCAGTTCCCTCCCTGCCGGGGAGCGCGGCGAGCAGTACTTC.

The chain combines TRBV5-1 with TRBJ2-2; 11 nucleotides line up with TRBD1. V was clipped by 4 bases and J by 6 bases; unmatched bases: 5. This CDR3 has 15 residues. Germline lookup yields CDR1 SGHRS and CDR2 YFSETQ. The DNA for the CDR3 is TGCGCCAGCAGCCCACCGGGACAGGGGGCCGGGGAGCTGTTTTTT. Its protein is CASSPPGQGAGELFF. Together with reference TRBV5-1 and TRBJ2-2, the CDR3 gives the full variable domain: KAGVTQTPRYLIKTRGQQVTLSCSPISGHRSVSWYQQTPGQGLQFLFEYFSETQRNKGNFPGRFSGRQFSNSRSEMNVSTLELGDSALYLCASSPPGQGAGELFFGEGSRLTVL.

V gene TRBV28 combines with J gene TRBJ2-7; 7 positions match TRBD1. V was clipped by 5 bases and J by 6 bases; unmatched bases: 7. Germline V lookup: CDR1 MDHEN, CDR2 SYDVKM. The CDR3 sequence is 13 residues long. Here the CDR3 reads CASSLDRLGEQYF. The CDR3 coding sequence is TGTGCCAGCAGTCTGGACAGGCTGGGCGAGCAGTACTTC.

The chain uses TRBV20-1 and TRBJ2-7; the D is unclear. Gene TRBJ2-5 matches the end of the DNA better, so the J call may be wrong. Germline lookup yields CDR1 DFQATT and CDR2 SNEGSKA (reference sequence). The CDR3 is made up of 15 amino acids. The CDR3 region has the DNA TGCAGTGCTAGAGTCCAAGGCCGCGCCCGAGAGACCCAGTACTTC. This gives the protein CSARVQGRARETQYF.

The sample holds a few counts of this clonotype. The CDR3: CASSPTTGKDNQPQHF. CDR3 DNA: TGTGCCAGCAGCCCTACCACGGGGAAGGACAATCAGCCCCAGCATTTT. The genes are TRBV12-3 or TRBV12-4 and TRBJ1-5, with unresolved D. This CDR3 contains 16 residues. The V gene lost 6 bases and the J gene lost 3 bases, with 18 bases spanning the gap.

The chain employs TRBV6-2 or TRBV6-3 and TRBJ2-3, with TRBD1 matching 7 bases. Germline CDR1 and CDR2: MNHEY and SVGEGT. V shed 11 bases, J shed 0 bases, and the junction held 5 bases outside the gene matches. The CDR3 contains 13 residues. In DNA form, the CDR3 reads TGTGCCGGACACAGGGGAAGCACAGATACGCAGTATTTT. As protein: CAGHRGSTDTQYF.